Presented here are 20 T cell receptor beta chains from one specimen sequenced in a study of beta chain features in type 1 diabetes (dated by TCRdb to about 2018). The receptor library was made with the immunoSEQ multiplex PCR assay. The entire isolated RNA was reverse transcribed using the High Capacity cDNA Reverse Transcription Kit, and thus expressed TCRB transcripts were sequenced. TCRdb provides this immuneACCESS table in a form limited to in-frame rearrangements. Some clones are lacking; in checked studies, under half of them reflect an unresolved V gene, and why the rest are absent is not known. This sample is represented by around 300,000 clones; 14% of them were singletons. In total, the top ten clones hold 5.5% to 7.5% of the sample. Sequences were obtained from central memory CD4+ T cells from blood. These receptors were collected from a man aged 30-40 years in good health.

The CDR3: CAWISPGHSPHDMNTEAFF. The CDR3 DNA follows: TGTGCCTGGATTTCACCGGGACACTCACCCCACGACATGAACACTGAAGCTTTCTTT. The rearrangement links TRBV30 to TRBJ1-1; tentative D call: TRBD1 (6 bases). Germline V gene lookup returns CDR1 GTSNPN and CDR2 SVGIG (reference sequence). The CDR3 has 19 residues. V was shortened by 4 bases and J by 0 bases, with 27 bases between the two germline ends.

This clone was observed a handful of times. J is TRBJ1-5 and V is TRBV10-3, with D tentatively TRBD1 (6 bases). The V end was cut by 7 bases, the J end by 0 bases, with 13 bases between. The germline V gene has CDR1 ENHRY and CDR2 SYGVKD. This CDR3 is built from 15 residues. DNA for the CDR3: TGTGCCATCAAGGCAGGGGTCGATAGCAATCAGCCCCAGCATTTT. Translating it yields CAIKAGVDSNQPQHF.

The chain couples TRBV25-1 to TRBJ2-1; D ambiguous. V lost 2 bases and J 9 bases, leaving 8 bases between the germline ends. Germline values: CDR1 MGHDK, CDR2 SYGVNS. The CDR3 consists of 12 residues. The chain's CDR3 is CASSEQSSEQFF. DNA of the CDR3: TGTGCCAGCAGTGAACAAAGTAGTGAGCAGTTCTTC.

There are a few counts of this clone. V is TRBV30 and J is TRBJ1-2, with no clear D. Germline V gene data show CDR1 as GTSNPN and CDR2 as SVGIG (reference sequence). The CDR3 runs 9 residues. V was pared by 2 bases and J by 6 bases, with 1 base between. The CDR3 protein is CAWSNGYTF. Written as DNA, the CDR3 is TGTGCCTGGAGTAATGGCTACACCTTC.

This clone showed up many times. The gene calls are TRBV5-4 and TRBJ2-3; 8 bases fit TRBD2. The CDR3 runs to 16 residues. The germline V gene has CDR1 SGHNT and CDR2 YYREEE (reference sequence). The trim removed 4 bases at V and 1 base at J, leaving 8 bases unmatched. Written as DNA, the CDR3 is TGTGCCAGCAGCATTCAGCGGGAGAGGGGCACAGATACGCAGTATTTT. Residues: CASSIQRERGTDTQYF.

Ten or more counts support this clone. The gene calls are TRBV30 and TRBJ1-5; D gene unclear. Trimming left V 0 bases short and J 6 bases short, with 9 bases between. CDR1 and CDR2 from the germline V gene are GTSNPN and SVGIG (reference sequence). This CDR3 has 13 amino acids. The CDR3 coding sequence is TGTGCCTGGAGTGTAGGTACTCGTCAGCCCCAGCATTTT. Translated: CAWSVGTRQPQHF.

The J gene is TRBJ1-2, the V gene TRBV12-2; TRBD1 is the table's D call, not checked against the DNA. TRBV12-2 is given as a pseudogene. The length of the CDR3 is 16 residues. CDR3 sequence reads: CASRLGYSGQIYGYTF. The CDR3 nucleotides are TGTGCAAGTCGCTTAGGATATTCTGGGCAGATTTACGGCTACACCTTC.

This clone turned up a few times. The genes are TRBV5-1 and TRBJ1-3; D unresolved. The V end lost 1 base, the J end lost 3 bases, and 8 bases lay between the germline ends. The CDR3 has 14 amino acids. Germline-derived CDR1 and CDR2 are SGHRS and YFSETQ. The CDR3 sequence is CASSLTGIGNTIYF. Here the CDR3 DNA reads TGCGCCAGCAGCTTGACGGGGATTGGAAACACCATATATTTT.

This clone was seen a few times. The chain links TRBV7-2 to TRBJ1-5; no reliable D call. Per the germline V gene, CDR1 is SGHTA and CDR2 is FQGNSA. The CDR3 totals 13 residues. Trimming took off 4 bases at V and 6 bases at J, with 10 bases between the two ends. DNA of the CDR3: TGTGCCAGCAGCTCCCACGACCGTCAGCCCCAGCATTTT. This translates into CASSSHDRQPQHF.

This clone was found a few times. This rearrangement joins TRBV6-1 to TRBJ2-2; TRBD2 is a possible D gene (6 bases). CDR1 is MNHNS, CDR2 SASEGT, per germline. CDR3 length equals 15 residues. Trimming stripped 2 bases from V and 4 bases from J, with 11 bases between. CDR3 DNA sequence: TGTGCCAGCAGTGAAAGGAGGGTAACCACCGGGGAGCTGTTTTTT. Its protein product is CASSERRVTTGELFF.

Note on this clone: The germline gene is not matched at one end of the junction; a read error may be the cause. V is TRBV7-2 and J is TRBJ2-5; no clear D gene. The CDR3 extends over 14 amino acids. Germline CDR1 and CDR2: SGHTA and FQGNSA. CDR3 nucleotides: TGCGCCAGCAGCCACACCCCGACCGGAGAGACCCAGTACTTC. Translated, it gives CASSHTPTGETQYF. The entire variable domain, with the rest obtained from reference TRBV7-2 and TRBJ2-5, is as follows: GAGVSQSPSNKVTEKGKDVELRCDPISGHTALYWYRQSLGQGLEFLIYFQGNSAPDKSGLPSDRFSAERTGGSVSTLTIQRTQQEDSAVYLCASSHTPTGETQYFGPGTRLLVL.

This clone came up many times. J is TRBJ2-1 and V is TRBV4-1; 7 bases match TRBD1. The CDR3 sequence is 16 residues long. Per germline, CDR1 MGHRA and CDR2 YSYEKL. After removal of 3 bases from V and 5 bases from J, the junction contained 10 bases not matched to a gene. The CDR3 bases are TGCGCCAGCAGCCAGCCCCTGCGAGGGGGCCACAATGAGCAGTTCTTC. Its translation: CASSQPLRGGHNEQFF.

This clone came up a few times. The rearrangement joins TRBV7-7 to TRBJ2-1; a weak D match, TRBD2 (7 bases). Between the trimmed V and J ends, which lost 5 bases and 9 bases, there was a span of 23 bases. The CDR3 covers 16 residues. Germline values: CDR1 SSHAT, CDR2 FNYEAQ (reference sequence). CDR3 amino acids: CASSPEGGPLGVEQFF. In DNA, the CDR3 is TGTGCCAGCAGCCCCGAGGGGGGGCCCCTAGGTGTTGAGCAGTTCTTC.

This clone was observed a handful of times. A far larger clone lies a single base away; this is likely a read error. The chain is built from TRBV14 and TRBJ2-2; D possibly corresponds to TRBD2 (6 bases). There are 14 residues in the CDR3. Germline V lookup: CDR1 SGHDN, CDR2 FVKESK. The CDR3 DNA reads TGTGCCCGCAGCCCGCAGATTCCCCTGGGGGGGCTGTTTTTT. Translating gives CARSPQIPLGGLFF.

J is TRBJ2-1 and V is TRBV11-3, with a possible D match to TRBD2 (6 bases). Germline V gene lookup returns CDR1 SGHNT and CDR2 YENEEA. This CDR3 comprises 16 residues. V was clipped by 5 bases and J by 3 bases, with 17 bases between them. The CDR3 DNA is TGTGCCAGCAGCCCAACGGCGGGGTCAATCTACAATGAGCAGTTCTTC. This encodes CASSPTAGSIYNEQFF.

J is TRBJ2-3 and V is TRBV18; 12 bases fit TRBD2. The germline V gene has CDR1 KGHSH and CDR2 LQKENI. After removal of 0 bases from V and 4 bases from J, the junction contained 2 bases not matched to a gene. This CDR3 is 16 amino acids long. DNA of the CDR3: TGTGCCAGCTCACCACCGGCTAGCGGGGGGGCAGATACGCAGTATTTT. It specifies CASSPPASGGADTQYF.

This clone was recorded many times. This chain joins TRBV30 and TRBJ2-3; 10 bases are shared with TRBD2. The V and J ends lost 1 base and 13 bases, in that order; junction bases with no gene match: 5. The CDR3 is 12 residues long. In germline, CDR1 is GTSNPN, CDR2 SVGIG (reference sequence). CDR3 sequence reads: CAWSGLAGVEYF. CDR3 sequence (DNA): TGTGCCTGGAGTGGCCTAGCGGGAGTGGAGTATTTT.

This clone was observed many times. The gene calls are TRBV7-2 and TRBJ2-1; 11 bases agree with TRBD2. CDR3 size: 14 residues. CDR1 SGHTA and CDR2 FQGNSA come from the germline V gene. Trimming cost V 11 bases and J 9 bases; bases outside gene matches: 12. DNA for the CDR3: TGTGCCTGCTCCCCGGGACTAGCGGCCGGTGAGCAGTTCTTC. Protein: CACSPGLAAGEQFF.

This clone has a handful of counts. The genes are TRBV7-9 and TRBJ1-1; D call uncertain. Germline CDR1 SEHNR, CDR2 FQNEAQ (reference sequence). The CDR3 is made up of 14 amino acids. Between the trimmed V and J ends, which lost 1 base and 0 bases, there was a span of 6 bases. The CDR3 DNA follows: TGTGCCAGCAGCTTAGTATCGGTGAACACTGAAGCTTTCTTT. Amino acids: CASSLVSVNTEAFF.

With respect to this clone: The junction departs from germline at one end; a sequencing error may be responsible. The genes are TRBV29-1 and TRBJ2-6; a possible D gene is TRBD2 (7 bases). Looked up from germline, CDR1 is SQVTM and CDR2 is ANQGSEA. The CDR3 totals 15 residues. CDR3 region: CRVGGADSGANVLTF. The CDR3 region has the DNA TGCCGCGTTGGGGGGGCAGACTCTGGGGCCAACGTCCTGACTTTC.